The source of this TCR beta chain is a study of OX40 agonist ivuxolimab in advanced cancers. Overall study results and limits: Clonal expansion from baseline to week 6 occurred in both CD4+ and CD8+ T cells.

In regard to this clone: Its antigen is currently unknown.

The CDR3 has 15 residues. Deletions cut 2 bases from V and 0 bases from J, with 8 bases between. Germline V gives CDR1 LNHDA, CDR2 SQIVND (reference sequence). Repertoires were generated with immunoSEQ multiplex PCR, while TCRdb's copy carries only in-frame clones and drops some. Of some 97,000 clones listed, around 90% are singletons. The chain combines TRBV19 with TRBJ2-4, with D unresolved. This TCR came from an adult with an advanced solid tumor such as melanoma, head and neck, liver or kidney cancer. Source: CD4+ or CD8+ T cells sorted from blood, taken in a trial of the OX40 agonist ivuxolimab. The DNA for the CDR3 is TGTGCCAGTAGTATACTCAGCCTAGCCAAAAACATTCAGTACTTC. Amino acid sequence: CASSILSLAKNIQYF.